Listed here are 30 T cell receptor beta chains from one sample, sequenced in a study of blood T cell repertoires in COVID-19. Data came from immunoSEQ multiplex PCR; TCRdb stores just in-frame clones and leaves some out. The data hold about 50,000 clones, with 90% to 95% observed a single time. The sequencing sample was made of peripheral blood. Receptor source: a woman of 80 years or more with acute or convalescent COVID-19.

The V gene is TRBV7-2, the J gene TRBJ2-1; TRBD2 matches 13 bases. This CDR3 has 16 residues. Germline trimming cut 4 bases from V and 6 bases from J; bases unmatched to any gene: 6. Germline V gives CDR1 SGHTA, CDR2 FQGNSA. CDR3 sequence (DNA): TGTGCCAGCAGCTCCCGGACTAGCGGGAGCGGCAATGAGCAGTTCTTC. Its translation is CASSSRTSGSGNEQFF.

V gene TRBV12-3 or TRBV12-4 combines with J gene TRBJ1-1, with D hard to call. This CDR3 contains 12 residues. V lost 3 bases and J lost 1, with 3 bases in between. DNA of the CDR3: TGTGCCAGCAGTTTCTCGAACACTGAAGCTTTCTTT. Translation gives CASSFSNTEAFF.

The chain recombines TRBV7-9 with TRBJ2-1; 7 bases are a match to TRBD2. Germline V gene sequence: CDR1 SEHNR, CDR2 FQNEAQ (reference sequence). The CDR3 contains 14 residues. V shed 6 bases and J 5 bases; nucleotides not matched to a gene: 7. Written as DNA, the CDR3 is TGTGCCAGCAGGGGACTACCGCTCGACAATGAGCAGTTCTTC. Translated, it gives CASRGLPLDNEQFF.

The rearrangement links TRBV6-6 to TRBJ2-7; 7 bases match TRBD2. Germline lookup yields CDR1 MNHNY and CDR2 SVGAGI (reference sequence). V dropped 4 bases and J dropped 1; count of bases not matched to a gene: 4. CDR3 length equals 14 residues. CDR3 residues: CASSSYSGSYEQYF. The CDR3 DNA reads as TGTGCCAGCAGTTCTTATAGCGGGTCCTACGAGCAGTACTTC.

V usage is TRBV6-5 and J usage is TRBJ1-1, with 8 nucleotides matching TRBD1. V was clipped by 8 bases and J by 0 bases; unmatched bases: 8. CDR1 and CDR2 (germline): MNHEY, SVGAGI. This CDR3 region has 15 residues. The CDR3, as DNA: TGTGCCAGCGTGATGCAGGGGGCTATGAACACTGAAGCTTTCTTT. This encodes CASVMQGAMNTEAFF.

V is TRBV18 and J is TRBJ2-3, with 8 bases fitting TRBD2. This CDR3 comprises 16 residues. Germline V CDR1 and CDR2: KGHSH, LQKENI. J was trimmed by 0 bases and V by 1 base; bases with no gene match: 3. The CDR3 sequence is CASSPRASGSTDTQYF. The CDR3 coding sequence is TGTGCCAGCTCACCACGGGCTAGCGGGAGCACAGATACGCAGTATTTT.

This clone has just one count. CDR3 sequence (DNA): TGTGCCAGCTCACCCCCCAACAAGAACAATGAGCAGTTCTTC. Amino acids: CASSPPNKNNEQFF. The rearrangement joins TRBV18 to TRBJ2-1; D gene uncertain. CDR3 size: 14 residues. V lost 3 bases and J 5 bases, leaving 11 bases between the germline ends. Germline V gene data show CDR1 as KGHSH and CDR2 as LQKENI.

This chain joins TRBV4-2 and TRBJ2-2; 9 bases match TRBD1. This CDR3 has 16 residues. Unmatched junction bases numbered 4, after V lost 4 bases and J lost 1 base. Per germline, CDR1 LGHNA and CDR2 YNFKEQ. The CDR3 sequence: CASSRKGQGNTGELFF. CDR3 DNA: TGTGCCAGCAGCCGCAAGGGACAGGGGAACACCGGGGAGCTGTTTTTT.

V and J are TRBV18 and TRBJ2-3; 9 bases align to TRBD2. This CDR3 region has 18 residues. Germline V gives CDR1 KGHSH, CDR2 LQKENI. Trimming cost V 3 bases and J 4 bases; bases outside gene matches: 14. CDR3 loop: CASSPKRLAGEVADTQYF. DNA for the CDR3: TGTGCCAGCTCACCCAAAAGGTTAGCGGGAGAGGTGGCAGATACGCAGTATTTT.

V is TRBV5-1 and J is TRBJ1-2; 9 bases align to TRBD1. V trimming: 0 bases; J trimming: 12 bases; junction bases outside the gene matches: 9. The CDR3 loop spans 14 amino acids. Germline V gives CDR1 SGHRS, CDR2 YFSETQ. The DNA for the CDR3 is TGCGCCAGCAGCTTGGCCTTACAGGGGGCTGTCAACACCTTC. Translation: CASSLALQGAVNTF.

The chain has TRBV5-4 and TRBJ2-5, with TRBD2 as a possible D gene (6 bases). Trimming stripped 3 bases from V and 1 base from J, with 10 bases between. Germline V gene data show CDR1 as SGHNT and CDR2 as YYREEE (reference sequence). This CDR3 has 14 amino acids. The CDR3 region has the DNA TGTGCCAGCAGCTCAATAGCGGTCCAAGAGACCCAGTACTTC. It is translated as CASSSIAVQETQYF.

This clone has more than one count but fewer than ten. The chain couples TRBV27 to TRBJ2-2; a weak D match, TRBD1 (5 bases). V was clipped by 2 bases and J by 6 bases, with 13 bases between them. The CDR3 has 15 residues. The germline V gene encodes CDR1 MNHEY and CDR2 SMNVEV (reference sequence). In DNA form, the CDR3 reads TGTGCCAGCAGTTTAGAGTGGGGCGTTTCCGGGGAGCTGTTTTTT. Translation gives CASSLEWGVSGELFF.

The V call is TRBV7-2, the J call TRBJ2-1; TRBD2 might be the D (5 bases). CDR1 SGHTA and CDR2 FQGNSA come from the germline V gene. V gave up 2 bases and J gave up 4 bases, with 12 bases separating them. The CDR3 is 15 residues long. As DNA, the CDR3 is TGTGCCAGCAGCTTACCGGGGAAGTCTTACAATGAGCAGTTCTTC. Its protein product is CASSLPGKSYNEQFF.

J is TRBJ2-5 and V is TRBV6-5; D might be TRBD1 (5 bases). In germline, CDR1 is MNHEY, CDR2 SVGAGI. The CDR3 runs 14 residues. Trimming removed 3 bases at V and 2 bases at J, with 10 bases between. The DNA of the CDR3 is TGTGCCAGCAGTTATGGCAGGGCGCAAGAGACCCAGTACTTC. Protein: CASSYGRAQETQYF.

The chain recombines TRBV6-5 with TRBJ1-2; TRBD1 matches at 10 bases. The CDR3 contains 15 residues. The junction had 6 bases not matched to a gene; V was cut back by 2 bases and J by 6 bases. Germline-derived CDR1 and CDR2 are MNHEY and SVGAGI. CDR3 region: CASSYVETGGDGYTF. The CDR3 bases are TGTGCCAGCAGTTACGTTGAGACAGGGGGCGATGGCTACACCTTC.

This sequence joins TRBV9 and TRBJ2-3; TRBD2 matches at 7 bases. V was clipped by 3 bases and J by 1 base; unmatched bases: 14. This CDR3 is built from 18 residues. Germline-derived CDR1 and CDR2 are SGDLS and YYNGEE. CDR3 DNA: TGTGCCAGCAGCGCCAAACACCCTAGCGGAGCCCGCACAGATACGCAGTATTTT. Protein sequence: CASSAKHPSGARTDTQYF.

The gene calls are TRBV18 and TRBJ1-2, with 8 bases identical to TRBD1. Per the germline V gene, CDR1 is KGHSH and CDR2 is LQKENI. The V segment lost 8 bases and the J segment 2 bases; nucleotides outside the gene matches: 22. The CDR3 sequence is 19 residues long. CDR3 DNA sequence: TGTGCCAGCACCCGGGACAGGCCGAAATCACCTCTGGGAAACTATGGCTACACCTTC. Its protein product is CASTRDRPKSPLGNYGYTF.

V usage is TRBV30 and J usage is TRBJ1-3; no clear D gene. The CDR3 totals 17 residues. V lost 0 bases and J lost 0, with 15 bases in between. CDR1 is GTSNPN, CDR2 SVGIG, per germline (reference sequence). The CDR3 loop reads CAWSVREMGSSGNTIYF. The CDR3 nucleotides read TGTGCCTGGAGTGTACGGGAGATGGGTAGCTCTGGAAACACCATATATTTT.

J is TRBJ2-1 and V is TRBV6-2 or TRBV6-3; 8 nucleotides agree with TRBD2. J lost 12 bases, V lost 2 bases, and 21 bases had no gene match. The length of the CDR3 is 18 residues. Germline V gene data show CDR1 as MNHEY and CDR2 as SVGEGT. The CDR3 spells CASSYETSVTRGAVVQFF. CDR3 in DNA: TGTGCCAGCAGTTACGAGACTAGCGTCACAAGGGGAGCTGTGGTGCAGTTCTTC.

CDR3 protein: CASSSYRDLNEKLFF. The DNA for the CDR3 is TGTGCCAGCAGCTCATACAGGGACCTTAATGAAAAACTGTTTTTT. The gene calls are TRBV5-8 and TRBJ1-4; D is possibly TRBD1 (6 bases). Deletions cut 3 bases from V and 4 bases from J, with 13 bases between. Germline assignment: CDR1 SGHTS and CDR2 YDEGEE. This CDR3 comprises 15 residues.

This CDR3 reads CASSRGGAVVGELFF. CDR3 nucleotides: TGTGCCAGCAGCCGTGGGGGGGCTGTCGTCGGGGAGCTGTTTTTT. The genes are TRBV5-4 and TRBJ2-2, with a tentative D call TRBD2 (7 bases). This CDR3 is built from 15 residues. Trimming took 4 bases from V and 7 from J, leaving 17 bases between them. Germline CDR1 is SGHNT and CDR2 is YYREEE (reference sequence).

This chain joins TRBV7-2 and TRBJ2-5; perhaps TRBD2 as D (6 bases). Trimming shortened V by 4 bases and J by 5 bases, and 11 bases separated the two germline ends. Germline V gene lookup returns CDR1 SGHTA and CDR2 FQGNSA. The CDR3 spans 13 residues. This CDR3 is CASSSLAQETQYF. The CDR3 DNA reads TGTGCCAGCAGCTCACTAGCCCAGGAGACCCAGTACTTC.

This chain connects TRBV7-2 to TRBJ2-7, with 8 bases fitting TRBD1. Germline V lookup: CDR1 SGHTA, CDR2 FQGNSA. The CDR3 has 15 amino acids. Trimming cost V 4 bases and J 6 bases; bases outside gene matches: 11. This CDR3 reads CASSSPRGREAEQYF. DNA of the CDR3: TGTGCCAGCAGCTCGCCCAGGGGGCGCGAGGCCGAGCAGTACTTC.

The gene calls are TRBV6-5 and TRBJ1-3, with 8 bases aligning to TRBD1. This CDR3 contains 15 residues. Trimming took 6 bases from V and 0 from J; bases not matched to a gene: 4. Germline V gene sequence: CDR1 MNHEY, CDR2 SVGAGI. The chain's CDR3 is CASRSTGGSGNTIYF. CDR3 DNA sequence: TGTGCCAGCAGGAGCACAGGGGGCTCTGGAAACACCATATATTTT.

V usage is TRBV9 and J usage is TRBJ2-4; TRBD2 matches 9 bases. After removal of 0 bases from V and 4 bases from J, the junction contained 2 bases not matched to a gene. The CDR3 sequence is 15 residues long. CDR1 is SGDLS and CDR2 is YYNGEE in the germline V gene. The CDR3 bases are TGTGCCAGCAGCGTAGAGGCGGGGGGGAAAAACATTCAGTACTTC. Its translation is CASSVEAGGKNIQYF.

The chain joins TRBV21-1 to TRBJ1-3; TRBD1, as called in the table, went unchecked against the DNA. TRBV21-1 is recorded as a pseudogene. This CDR3 spans 17 amino acids. The CDR3 DNA follows: TGTGCCAGCAGCCCAAAGCAGGACAGCCGCATTGGAAACACCATATATTTT. Protein sequence: CASSPKQDSRIGNTIYF.

This sequence joins TRBV29-1 and TRBJ2-1; 10 nucleotides match TRBD2. The length of the CDR3 is 14 residues. The V and J ends lost 7 bases and 10 bases, in that order; junction bases with no gene match: 13. Germline V CDR1 and CDR2: SQVTM, ANQGSEA. CDR3 sequence reads: CSAEREGPQGEQFF. CDR3 sequence (DNA): TGCAGCGCGGAGCGGGAGGGCCCCCAGGGAGAGCAGTTCTTC.

The gene calls are TRBV7-9 and TRBJ1-3, with D unclear. This CDR3 is 11 amino acids long. Germline V CDR1 and CDR2: SEHNR, FQNEAQ (reference sequence). CDR3 in DNA: TGTGCGAGCCGCACAACAAACACCATATATTTT. Amino acids: CASRTTNTIYF.

The chain couples TRBV30 to TRBJ2-3, with D perhaps matching TRBD2 (5 bases). CDR3 length: 18 residues. Germline V gene data show CDR1 as GTSNPN and CDR2 as SVGIG (reference sequence). V lost 3 bases, J lost 2 bases, and 24 bases lay in between. The CDR3 DNA reads TGTGCCTGGAGCCTATACCCAATTATTCGGGATGTCACAGATACGCAGTATTTT. Residues: CAWSLYPIIRDVTDTQYF.

The V and J genes are TRBV13 and TRBJ2-3, with 8 bases aligning to TRBD2. V lost 6 bases, J lost 4 bases, and 12 bases stayed unmatched. CDR1 is PRHDT, CDR2 FYEKMQ, per germline (reference sequence). CDR3 size: 16 residues. The CDR3 is CASRDDYSGKADTQYF. CDR3 nucleotide sequence: TGTGCCAGCAGAGATGACTATAGCGGGAAGGCAGATACGCAGTATTTT.